This is a list of T cell receptor beta chains from one sample in a study of beta chain features in type 1 diabetes. Sequenced by immunoSEQ multiplex PCR; TCRdb stores in-frame clones only, minus some. The sample shows hundreds of thousands of clones, around 15% of them seen only once. The sequencing input was naive CD4+ T cells from blood. These receptors all come from a man between 18 and 35 years old with type 1 diabetes. CDR3s include the opening cysteine and the closing phenylalanine or tryptophan. A D gene is named only where the DNA matches it firmly. Clone size, where shown, is once, few, many, or a class for clones that have expanded.

V	D	J	size	DNA	CDR3
TRBV28	TRBD1	TRBJ2-2	.	TGTGCCAGCAGTTCCTGGACAGGCGGGGAGCTGTTTTTT	CASSSWTGGELFF
TRBV30	.	TRBJ1-4	few	TGTGCCTGGAGTCCTCCCTCTAATGAAAAACTGTTTTTT	CAWSPPSNEKLFF
TRBV30	.	TRBJ1-5	few	TGTGCCTGGAGTGTCACCAGCTTCAATCAGCCCCAGCATTTT	CAWSVTSFNQPQHF
TRBV5-6	.	TRBJ1-2	.	TGTGCCAGCAGCTTGAATAGTTTTAACTATGGCTACACCTTC	CASSLNSFNYGYTF
TRBV5-1	TRBD1	TRBJ1-6	.	TGCGCCAGCAGCACCTGGACAGGTGCAAATTCACCCCTCCACTTT	CASSTWTGANSPLHF
TRBV6-5	.	TRBJ2-7	few	TGTGCCAGCAGTTACGAAGGGGAGAGCTACGAGCAGTACTTC	CASSYEGESYEQYF
TRBV21-1	.	TRBJ2-7	.	TGTGCCAGCAGTCCACAGCTGGGGACAGGATCCTACGAGCAGTACTTC	CASSPQLGTGSYEQYF
TRBV28	.	TRBJ1-2	few	TGTGCCAGCAGTCCCCCTAGGGGGATCCCGGACTTTTATGGCTACACCTTC	CASSPPRGIPDFYGYTF
TRBV5-6	.	TRBJ1-6	.	TGTGCCAGCGGACATTATAATTCACCCCTCCACTTT	CASGHYNSPLHF
TRBV14	.	TRBJ1-1	few	TGTGCCAGCAGCCGTGGAGGCACTGAAGCTTTCTTT	CASSRGGTEAFF
TRBV9	.	TRBJ2-2	few	TGTGCCAGCAGCGTAGGGCAGACTAACACCGGGGAGCTGTTTTTT	CASSVGQTNTGELFF
TRBV2	TRBD1	TRBJ1-5	.	TGTGCCAGCAGGGAGACAGGGTATGGCAATCAGCCCCAGCATTTT	CASRETGYGNQPQHF
TRBV18	TRBD1	TRBJ1-2	.	TGTGCCAGCTCACCCGACAGGGACTATGGCTACACCTTC	CASSPDRDYGYTF
TRBV5-4	TRBD1	TRBJ1-2	few	TGTGCCAGCAGCTTGTTGGCTGGACAGGGGAACTATGGCTACACCTTC	CASSLLAGQGNYGYTF
TRBV10-2	.	TRBJ2-1	.	TGCGCCAGCAGTGAGTCTAGCGAATGGTCCTACAATGAGCAGTTCTTC	CASSESSEWSYNEQFF
TRBV11-2	.	TRBJ1-5	.	TGTGCCAGCAGCTTAGGACAGGGCAATCAGCCCCAGCATTTT	CASSLGQGNQPQHF
TRBV29-1	.	TRBJ1-1	few	TGCAGCGTTCCGAGGCAGGGAAGGTACACTGAAGCTTTCTTT	CSVPRQGRYTEAFF
TRBV7-9	TRBD1	TRBJ2-7	.	TGTGCCAGCAGCCCGCGGACAGGGCTCTCCTACGAGCAGTACTTC	CASSPRTGLSYEQYF
TRBV19	TRBD1	TRBJ2-7	few	TGTGCCAGTAGTACACAGGGGATTTACGAGCAGTACTTC	CASSTQGIYEQYF
TRBV7-9	.	TRBJ2-7	few	TGTGCCAGCAGCTTAGGCAGCAGCTCCTACGAGCAGTACTTC	CASSLGSSSYEQYF
TRBV19	TRBD2	TRBJ2-7	.	TGTGCCAGTAGTACGGGGACTACTTCCTACGAGCAGTACTTC	CASSTGTTSYEQYF
TRBV30	.	TRBJ1-2	.	TGTGCCTGGAGAGGGGCTTCTGGCTACACCTTC	CAWRGASGYTF
TRBV18	TRBD2	TRBJ2-5	.	TGTGCCAGCTCACCCGGTAGCGGGGTTCAAGAGACCCAGTACTTC	CASSPGSGVQETQYF
TRBV18	TRBD1	TRBJ1-4	.	TGTGCCGGCCGGGACAGCGGTAATGAAAAACTGTTTTTT	CAGRDSGNEKLFF
TRBV7-9	.	TRBJ2-5	.	TGTGCCAGCAGCCCTCCCTCGGGGGAATCAAGGGAGACCCAGTACTTC	CASSPPSGESRETQYF
TRBV7-2	.	TRBJ2-7	.	TGTGCCAGCAGCTTAGCCCCCTTCTCCTACGAGCAGTACTTC	CASSLAPFSYEQYF
TRBV6-5	.	TRBJ2-5	.	TGTGCCAGCAGTTACAATCCGGCCACCAAGGAGACCCAGTACTTC	CASSYNPATKETQYF